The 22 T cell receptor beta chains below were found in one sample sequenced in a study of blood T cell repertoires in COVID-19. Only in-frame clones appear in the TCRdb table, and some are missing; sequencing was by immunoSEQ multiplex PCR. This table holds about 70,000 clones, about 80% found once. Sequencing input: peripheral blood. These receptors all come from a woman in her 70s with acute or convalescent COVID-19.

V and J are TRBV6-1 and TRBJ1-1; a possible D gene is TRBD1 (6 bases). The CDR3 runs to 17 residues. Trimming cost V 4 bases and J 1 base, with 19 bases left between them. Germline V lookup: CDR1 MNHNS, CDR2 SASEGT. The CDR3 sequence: CASSALGGQRSNTEAFF. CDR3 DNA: TGTGCCAGCAGTGCGCTCGGGGGGCAGCGTTCGAACACTGAAGCTTTCTTT.

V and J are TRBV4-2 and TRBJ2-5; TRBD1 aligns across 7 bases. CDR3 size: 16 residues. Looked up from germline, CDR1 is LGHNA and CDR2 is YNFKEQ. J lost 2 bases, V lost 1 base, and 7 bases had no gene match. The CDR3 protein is CASSQGMGQRQETQYF. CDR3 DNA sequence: TGTGCCAGCAGCCAAGGAATGGGACAGAGGCAAGAGACCCAGTACTTC.

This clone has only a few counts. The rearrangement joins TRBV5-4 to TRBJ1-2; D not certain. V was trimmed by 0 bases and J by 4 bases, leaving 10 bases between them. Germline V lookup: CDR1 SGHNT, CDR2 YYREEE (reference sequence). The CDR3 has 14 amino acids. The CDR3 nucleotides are TGTGCCAGCAGCTTGGTGGAGGGCCCCTATGGCTACACCTTC. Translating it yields CASSLVEGPYGYTF. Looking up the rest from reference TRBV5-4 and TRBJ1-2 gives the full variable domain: ETGVTQSPTHLIKTRGQQVTLRCSSQSGHNTVSWYQQALGQGPQFIFQYYREEENGRGNFPPRFSGLQFPNYSSELNVNALELDDSALYLCASSLVEGPYGYTFGSGTRLTVV.

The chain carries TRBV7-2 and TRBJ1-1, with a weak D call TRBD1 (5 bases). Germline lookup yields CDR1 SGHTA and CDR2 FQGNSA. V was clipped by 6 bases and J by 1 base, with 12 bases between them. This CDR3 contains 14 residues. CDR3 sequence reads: CASSQQVGNTEAFF. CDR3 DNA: TGTGCCAGCAGTCAACAGGTCGGGAACACTGAAGCTTTCTTT.

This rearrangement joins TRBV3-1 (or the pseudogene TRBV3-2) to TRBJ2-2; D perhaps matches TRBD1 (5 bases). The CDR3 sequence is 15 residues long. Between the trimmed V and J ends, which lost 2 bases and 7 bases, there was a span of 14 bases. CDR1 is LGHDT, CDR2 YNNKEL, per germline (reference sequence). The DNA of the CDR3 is TGTGCCAGCAGCCAATATACTCAGGGCCTCGGGGAGCTGTTTTTT. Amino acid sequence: CASSQYTQGLGELFF.

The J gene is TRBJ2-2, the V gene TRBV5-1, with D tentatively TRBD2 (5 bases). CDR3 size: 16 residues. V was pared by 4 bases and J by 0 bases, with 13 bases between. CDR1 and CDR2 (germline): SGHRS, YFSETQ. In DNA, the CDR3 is TGCGCCAGCAGCCTAGAGGGATTTCCGAACACCGGGGAGCTGTTTTTT. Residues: CASSLEGFPNTGELFF.

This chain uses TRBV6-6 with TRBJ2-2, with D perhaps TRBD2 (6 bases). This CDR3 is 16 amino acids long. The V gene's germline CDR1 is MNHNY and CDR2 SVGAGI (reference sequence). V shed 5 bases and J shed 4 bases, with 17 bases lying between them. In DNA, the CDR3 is TGTGCCAGCAGTCGACGCGGGGTGATAGCCACCGGGGAGCTGTTTTTT. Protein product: CASSRRGVIATGELFF.

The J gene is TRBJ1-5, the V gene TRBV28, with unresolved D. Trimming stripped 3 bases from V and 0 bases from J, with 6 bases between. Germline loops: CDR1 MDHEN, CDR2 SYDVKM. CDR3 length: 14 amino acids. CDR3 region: CASSFPLSNQPQHF. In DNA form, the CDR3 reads TGTGCCAGCAGTTTCCCTCTTAGCAATCAGCCCCAGCATTTT.

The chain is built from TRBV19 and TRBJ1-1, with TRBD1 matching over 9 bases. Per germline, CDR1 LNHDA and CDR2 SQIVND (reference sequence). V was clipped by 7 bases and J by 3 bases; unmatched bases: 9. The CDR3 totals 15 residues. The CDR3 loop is CASTPGQGLDTEAFF. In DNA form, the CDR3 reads TGTGCCAGTACCCCGGGACAGGGCCTGGACACTGAAGCTTTCTTT.

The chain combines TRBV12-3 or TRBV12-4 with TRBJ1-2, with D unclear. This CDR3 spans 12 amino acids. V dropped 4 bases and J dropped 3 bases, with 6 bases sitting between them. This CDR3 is CASSYFDYGYTF. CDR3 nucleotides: TGTGCCAGCAGTTATTTCGACTATGGCTACACCTTC.

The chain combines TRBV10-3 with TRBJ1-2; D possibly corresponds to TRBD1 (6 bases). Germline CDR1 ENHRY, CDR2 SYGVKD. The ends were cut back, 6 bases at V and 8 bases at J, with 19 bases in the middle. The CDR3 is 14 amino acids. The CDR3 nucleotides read TGTGCCATCAGCGAGGACAGTTCGAGTTCGGGCTACACCTTC. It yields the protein CAISEDSSSSGYTF.

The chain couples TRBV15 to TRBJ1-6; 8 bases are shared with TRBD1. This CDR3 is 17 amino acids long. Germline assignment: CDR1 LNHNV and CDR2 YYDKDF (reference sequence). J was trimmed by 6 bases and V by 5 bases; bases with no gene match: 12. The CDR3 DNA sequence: TGTGCCACCAGCCGGGGTACCGAGACAGGGGTTAATTCACCCCTCCACTTT. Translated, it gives CATSRGTETGVNSPLHF.

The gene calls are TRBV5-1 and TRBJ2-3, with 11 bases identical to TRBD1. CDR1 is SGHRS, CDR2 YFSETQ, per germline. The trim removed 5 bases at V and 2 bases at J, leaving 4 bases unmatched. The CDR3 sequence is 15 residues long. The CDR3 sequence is CASRRTGGDTDTQYF. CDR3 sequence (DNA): TGCGCCAGCAGACGGACAGGGGGCGACACAGATACGCAGTATTTT.

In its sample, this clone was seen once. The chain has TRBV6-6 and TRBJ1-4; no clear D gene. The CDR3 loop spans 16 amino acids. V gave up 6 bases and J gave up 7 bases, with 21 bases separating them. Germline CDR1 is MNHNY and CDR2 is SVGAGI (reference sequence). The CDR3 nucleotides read TGTGCCAGCAGCCAAAAACGGTCCGGGGTGCGTGAAAAACTGTTTTTT. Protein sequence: CASSQKRSGVREKLFF.

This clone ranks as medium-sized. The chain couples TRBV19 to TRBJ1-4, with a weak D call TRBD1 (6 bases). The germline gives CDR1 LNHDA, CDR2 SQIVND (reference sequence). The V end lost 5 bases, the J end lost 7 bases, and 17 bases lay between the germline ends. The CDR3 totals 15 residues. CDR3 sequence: CASSPTGTQGEKLFF. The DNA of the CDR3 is TGTGCCAGTAGTCCGACCGGGACACAAGGTGAAAAACTGTTTTTT.

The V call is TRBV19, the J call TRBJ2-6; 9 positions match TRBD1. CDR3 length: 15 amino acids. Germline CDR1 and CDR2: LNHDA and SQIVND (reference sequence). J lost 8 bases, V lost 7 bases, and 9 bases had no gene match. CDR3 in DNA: TGTGCCAGTAACCCCGGGGGACAGGGTTCCAACGTCCTGACTTTC. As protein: CASNPGGQGSNVLTF. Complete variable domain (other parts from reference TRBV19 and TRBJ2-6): DGGITQSPKYLFRKEGQNVTLSCEQNLNHDAMYWYRQDPGQGLRLIYYSQIVNDFQKGDIAEGYSVSREKKESFPLTVTSAQKNPTAFYLCASNPGGQGSNVLTFGAGSRLTVL.

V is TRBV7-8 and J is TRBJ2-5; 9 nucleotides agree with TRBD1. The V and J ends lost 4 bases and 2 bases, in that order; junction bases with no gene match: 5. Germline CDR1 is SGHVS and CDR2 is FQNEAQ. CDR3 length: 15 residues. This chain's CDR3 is CASSSKQGAQETQYF. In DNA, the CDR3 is TGTGCCAGCAGCTCAAAACAGGGGGCACAAGAGACCCAGTACTTC.

The CDR3 here is CASTPKREDTQYF. The CDR3 coding sequence is TGTGCCAGCACCCCTAAGCGGGAGGATACGCAGTATTTT. V is TRBV11-2 and J is TRBJ2-3; 8 nucleotides line up with TRBD2. CDR1 and CDR2 from the germline V gene are SGHAT and FQNNGV. V lost 7 bases, J lost 6 bases, and 6 bases stayed unmatched. The CDR3 consists of 13 residues.

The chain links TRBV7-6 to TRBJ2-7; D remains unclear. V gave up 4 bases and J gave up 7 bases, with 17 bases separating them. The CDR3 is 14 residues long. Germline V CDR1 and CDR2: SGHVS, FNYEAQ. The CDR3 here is CASSSSNLRSEQYF. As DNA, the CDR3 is TGTGCCAGCAGCTCCTCCAATTTAAGGAGTGAGCAGTACTTC. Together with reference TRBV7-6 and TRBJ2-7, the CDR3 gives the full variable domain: GAGVSQSPRYKVTKRGQDVALRCDPISGHVSLYWYRQALGQGPEFLTYFNYEAQQDKSGLPNDRFSAERPEGSISTLTIQRTEQRDSAMYRCASSSSNLRSEQYFGPGTRLTVT.

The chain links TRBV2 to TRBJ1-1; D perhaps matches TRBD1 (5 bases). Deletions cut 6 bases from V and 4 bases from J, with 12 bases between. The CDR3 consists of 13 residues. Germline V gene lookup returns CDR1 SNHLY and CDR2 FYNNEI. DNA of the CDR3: TGTGCCAGCAGGCTACAGGTTACCACTGAAGCTTTCTTT. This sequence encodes CASRLQVTTEAFF.

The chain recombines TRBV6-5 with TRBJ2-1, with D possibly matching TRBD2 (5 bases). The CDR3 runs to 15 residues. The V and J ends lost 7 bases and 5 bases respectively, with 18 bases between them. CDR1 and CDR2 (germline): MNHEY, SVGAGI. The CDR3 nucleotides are TGTGCCAGCACCCCCGATGGGCTAGCCGACAATGAGCAGTTCTTC. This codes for CASTPDGLADNEQFF.

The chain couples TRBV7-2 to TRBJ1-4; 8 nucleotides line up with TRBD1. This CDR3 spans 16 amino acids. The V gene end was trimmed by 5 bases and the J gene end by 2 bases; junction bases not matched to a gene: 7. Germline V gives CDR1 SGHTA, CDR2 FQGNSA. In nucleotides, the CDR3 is TGTGCCAGCAGCCTTAGCCACAGGGGGACTAATGAAAAACTGTTTTTT. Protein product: CASSLSHRGTNEKLFF.